This T cell receptor beta chain was retrieved from a study of a mutant IDH1 vaccine in newly diagnosed glioma. Study at large: Onset of vaccination occurred 4-6 weeks following radiotherapy alone, or with temozolomide cycles. Treated patients, approximately 62% male and approximately 40% female, averaged about 40 years of age.

Regarding time point: week 35, safety follow-up. One vaccine dose held 300 ug of mutant IDH1 20-mer peptide and came with topical imiquimod. Each tumor in the donors was a new WHO grade 3 or 4 astrocytoma, IDH1-mutant and ATRX-lost. As for this clone: Its target is unknown.

CDR1 and CDR2 from the germline V gene are SNHLY and FYNNEI. The length of the CDR3 is 11 residues. V lost 9 bases, J lost 6 bases, and 11 bases lay in between. TCRdb's table, derived via immunoSEQ multiplex PCR, lists solely in-frame clones and lacks some. The sample shows about 44,000 clones, 81% of them seen only once. The sequenced sample was PBMCs, obtained from a glioma patient whose treatment included an IDH1 peptide vaccine. This clonotype was obtained from a woman aged 40 to 50 with glioma. Some clones in this sample may be carry-over from other donors' samples. V and J are TRBV2 and TRBJ1-1; D not certain. CDR3 region: CASNQYAEAFF. Here the CDR3 DNA reads TGTGCCAGTAATCAGTACGCTGAAGCTTTCTTT.